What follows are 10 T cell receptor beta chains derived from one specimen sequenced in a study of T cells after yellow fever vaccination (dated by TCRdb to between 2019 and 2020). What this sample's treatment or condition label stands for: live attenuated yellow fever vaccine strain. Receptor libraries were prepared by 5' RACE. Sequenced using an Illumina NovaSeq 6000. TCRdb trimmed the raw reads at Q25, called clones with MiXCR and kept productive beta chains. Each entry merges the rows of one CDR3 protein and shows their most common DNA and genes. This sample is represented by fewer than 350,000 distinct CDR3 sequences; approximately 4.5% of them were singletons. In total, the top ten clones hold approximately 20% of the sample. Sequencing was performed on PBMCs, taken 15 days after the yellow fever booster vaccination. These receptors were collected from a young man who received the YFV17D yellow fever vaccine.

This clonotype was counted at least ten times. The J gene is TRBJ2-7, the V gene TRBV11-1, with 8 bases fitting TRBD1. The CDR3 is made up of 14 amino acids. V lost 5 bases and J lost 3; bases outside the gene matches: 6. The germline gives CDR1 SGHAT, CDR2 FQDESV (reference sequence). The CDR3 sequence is CASSQRTGFYEQYF. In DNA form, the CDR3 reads TGTGCCAGCAGCCAACGGACAGGGTTCTACGAGCAGTACTTC.

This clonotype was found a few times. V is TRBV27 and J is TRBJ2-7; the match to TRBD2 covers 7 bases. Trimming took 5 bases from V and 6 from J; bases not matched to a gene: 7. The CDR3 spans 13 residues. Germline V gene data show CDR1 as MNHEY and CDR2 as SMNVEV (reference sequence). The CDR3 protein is CASSPGGGFEQYF. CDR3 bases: TGTGCCAGCAGTCCGGGAGGTGGATTCGAGCAGTACTTC.

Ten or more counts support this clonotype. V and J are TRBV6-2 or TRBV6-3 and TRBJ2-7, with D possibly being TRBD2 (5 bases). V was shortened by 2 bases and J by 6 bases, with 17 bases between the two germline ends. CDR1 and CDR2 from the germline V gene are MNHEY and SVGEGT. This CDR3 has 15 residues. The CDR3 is CASSYDRGSWGEQYF. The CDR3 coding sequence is TGTGCCAGCAGTTACGACCGGGGATCTTGGGGCGAGCAGTACTTC.

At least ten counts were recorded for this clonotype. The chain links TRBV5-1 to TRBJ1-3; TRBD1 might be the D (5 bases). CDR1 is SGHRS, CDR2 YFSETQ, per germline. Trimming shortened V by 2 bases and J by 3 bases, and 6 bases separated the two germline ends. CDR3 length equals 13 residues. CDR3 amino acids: CASSLGDGNTIYF. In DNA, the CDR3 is TGCGCCAGCAGCTTAGGGGATGGAAACACCATATATTTT.

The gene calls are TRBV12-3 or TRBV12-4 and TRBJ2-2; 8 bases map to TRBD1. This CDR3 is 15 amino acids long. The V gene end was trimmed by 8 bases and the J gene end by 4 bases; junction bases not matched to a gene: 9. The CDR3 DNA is TGTGCCAGCGTCACAGGGGGGACTTTCACCGGGGAGCTGTTTTTT. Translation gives CASVTGGTFTGELFF.

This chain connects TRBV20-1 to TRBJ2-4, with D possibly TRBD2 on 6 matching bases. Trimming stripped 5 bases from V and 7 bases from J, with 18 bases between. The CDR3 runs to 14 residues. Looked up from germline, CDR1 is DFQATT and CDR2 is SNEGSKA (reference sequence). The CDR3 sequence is CSAVFRDSGNIQYF. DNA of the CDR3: TGCAGTGCTGTTTTCCGAGACAGCGGGAACATTCAGTACTTC.

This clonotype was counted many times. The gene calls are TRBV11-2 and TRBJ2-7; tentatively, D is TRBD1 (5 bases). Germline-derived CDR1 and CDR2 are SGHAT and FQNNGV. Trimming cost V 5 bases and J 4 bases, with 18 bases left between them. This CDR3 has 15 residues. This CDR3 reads CASSHPDRTSYEQYF. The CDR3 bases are TGTGCCAGCAGCCATCCCGACAGAACCTCATACGAGCAGTACTTC.

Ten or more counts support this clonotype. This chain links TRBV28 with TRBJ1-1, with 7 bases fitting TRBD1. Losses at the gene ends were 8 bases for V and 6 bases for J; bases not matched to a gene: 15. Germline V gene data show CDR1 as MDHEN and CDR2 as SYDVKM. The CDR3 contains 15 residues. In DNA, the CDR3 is TGTGCCAGCTCATCGGGAGGAACAGGGGCGGCTGAAGCTTTCTTT. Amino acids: CASSSGGTGAAEAFF.

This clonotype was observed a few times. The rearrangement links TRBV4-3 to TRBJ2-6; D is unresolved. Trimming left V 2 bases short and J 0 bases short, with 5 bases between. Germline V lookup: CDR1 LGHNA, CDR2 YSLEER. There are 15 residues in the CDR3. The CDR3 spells CASSQQRSGANVLTF. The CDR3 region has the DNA TGCGCCAGCAGCCAACAGCGCTCTGGGGCCAACGTCCTGACTTTC.

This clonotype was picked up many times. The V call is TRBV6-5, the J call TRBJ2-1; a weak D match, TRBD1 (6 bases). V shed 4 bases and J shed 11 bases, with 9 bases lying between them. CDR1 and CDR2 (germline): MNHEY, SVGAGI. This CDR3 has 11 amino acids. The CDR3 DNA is TGTGCCAGCAGTTTCGGACAGAAGCAGTTCTTC. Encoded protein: CASSFGQKQFF.